The entry that follows covers one T cell receptor (beta chain) sequence. Its antigen is not identified. The sample originates from a study of PD-L1 blockade in urothelial cancer. Study as a whole: Blood analysis was done at 3 weeks (second dose) and 6 weeks after treatment began. When blood samples were assessed, the median T cell count was 141,255.

Regarding the study as a whole: The study found that durable-benefit patients expanded tumor-associated blood clones more at 3 weeks.

Only in-frame clones appear in the TCRdb table, and some are missing; sequencing was by immunoSEQ multiplex PCR. The profile shows about 80,000 clones, about 90% of them singletons. Germline V gene data show CDR1 as MGHRA and CDR2 as YSYEKL. The CDR3 spans 12 residues. Trimming took off 0 bases at V and 9 bases at J, with 6 bases between the two ends. Sample: PBMCs, taken around atezolizumab (anti-PD-L1) treatment. The TCR originated in a woman between 65 and 79 years old with urothelial cancer. This chain connects TRBV4-1 to TRBJ1-5; D gene ambiguous. Written as DNA, the CDR3 is TGCGCCAGCAGCCAAGAGCGAGGGCCCCAGCATTTT. It encodes CASSQERGPQHF.